The entry below gives a single T cell receptor beta chain sequence along with its context. Its matching antigen is unknown. Germline assignment: CDR1 MDHEN and CDR2 SYDVKM. The CDR3 is 13 residues long. Via 5' RACE with UMI labels, TRB cDNA libraries were prepared. From its re-call of the 5' RACE reads, TCRdb lists each CDR3 protein once, without DNA. This repertoire includes some 49,000 distinct CDR3 sequences. This sample was taken from a study of CXCR3-negative and CXCR3-positive naive CD8 T cells. Whole-study findings and limits: TRB CDR3s of CXCR3-positive naive cells were more hydrophobic than those of CXCR3-negative naive cells. Comparison of naive CXCR3-negative and CXCR3-positive cells revealed similar TRBV-TRBJ usage, while memory cells differed. Fresh PBMCs were used in most assays, and CXCR3 expression partially decreased after cryopreservation.

Sequencing was done on a sample of naive CXCR3- CD8+ T cells from blood. Specified subset: CD45RO-CCR7+CD27+CD95- naive CD8+ T cells lacking CXCR3 (TNR3-). The receptor was derived from a human donor in good health. Some clones in this sample may be carry-over from other donors' samples. V gene TRBV28 combines with J gene TRBJ2-1. The CDR3 spells CASSLGQYNEQFF.